This T cell receptor (beta chain) was sequenced for a study of blood T cell repertoires in COVID-19. Per the original methods: Cell counts per sample came from amplifying reference gene primers. Libraries were prepared by immunoSEQ multiplex PCR; TCRdb keeps only in-frame clonotypes and omits some of them. The V and J calls and clone size were taken over from that table, and D and trimming were inferred from the DNA. The profile shows about 32,000 clones, 65% to 90% of them singletons. CDR1 and CDR2 from the germline V gene are ENHRY and SYGVKD. The CDR3 is made up of 14 amino acids. Between the trimmed V and J ends, which lost 5 bases and 2 bases, there was a span of 9 bases.

The sequencing input was peripheral blood. The gene calls are TRBV10-3 and TRBJ1-4, with D possibly TRBD1 on 6 matching bases. This sequence was found in a woman of 80 years or more with active or convalescent COVID-19. CDR3 protein: CAISPGGTNEKLFF. The CDR3 nucleotides read TGTGCCATCAGTCCGGGGGGCACTAATGAAAAACTGTTTTTT.